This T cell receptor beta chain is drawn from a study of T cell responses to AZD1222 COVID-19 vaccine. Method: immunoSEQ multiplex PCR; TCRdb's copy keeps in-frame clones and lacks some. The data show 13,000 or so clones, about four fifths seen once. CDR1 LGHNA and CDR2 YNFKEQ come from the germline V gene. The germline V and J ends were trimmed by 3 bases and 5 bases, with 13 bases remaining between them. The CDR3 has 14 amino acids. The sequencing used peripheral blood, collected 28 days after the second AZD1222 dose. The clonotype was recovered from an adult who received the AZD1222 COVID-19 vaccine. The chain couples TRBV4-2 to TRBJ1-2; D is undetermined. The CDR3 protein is CASSQDQREYGYTF. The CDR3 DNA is TGTGCCAGCAGCCAGGACCAGCGGGAGTATGGCTACACCTTC.